One T cell receptor beta chain is described in this entry. Libraries were prepared by immunoSEQ multiplex PCR; TCRdb keeps only in-frame clonotypes and omits some of them. The table records under 250,000 clones, 75% to 90% of them present only once. The data were obtained in a study of blood T cell repertoires in COVID-19. Study-wide background: The United States, Italy and Spain were the sources of the acute and convalescent COVID-19 samples.

The CDR3 totals 13 residues. V was pared by 3 bases and J by 2 bases, with 7 bases between. Germline loops: CDR1 LNHDA, CDR2 SQIVND (reference sequence). V and J are TRBV19 and TRBJ1-2; D is unresolved. The specimen was peripheral blood. The sequence was obtained from a man aged 40-49 years with acute or convalescent COVID-19. CDR3 coding DNA: TGTGCCAGTAGTATGGGCAAGAACTATGGCTACACCTTC. Residues: CASSMGKNYGYTF. Complete variable domain (other parts from reference TRBV19 and TRBJ1-2): DGGITQSPKYLFRKEGQNVTLSCEQNLNHDAMYWYRQDPGQGLRLIYYSQIVNDFQKGDIAEGYSVSREKKESFPLTVTSAQKNPTAFYLCASSMGKNYGYTFGSGTRLTVV.